The 6 T cell receptor beta chains below come from one sample, sequenced in a study of beta chain features in type 1 diabetes listed by TCRdb under 2018. No antigens are known for them. Paper-wide results and their limitations: In all four CD4+ subsets, TCRB CDR3 length was moderately but significantly shorter in type 1 diabetes patients.

The library was obtained by the immunoSEQ multiplex PCR assay. The High Capacity cDNA Reverse Transcription Kit was used to reverse transcribe all of the isolated RNA, meaning that expressed TCRB transcripts were what got sequenced. TCRdb's version of the immuneACCESS table is confined to in-frame rearrangements and falls short of the full clone set. An unresolved V gene accounts for under half of the shortfall where checked; the remainder is of unknown origin. Here the sample has 300,000 to 450,000 clones; roughly a tenth occur a single time. About 0.6% of the sample lies in the top ten. Input material: central memory CD4+ T cells from blood. These receptors were obtained from a young man with type 1 diabetes.

This sequence joins TRBV28 and TRBJ1-2; 7 bases are shared with TRBD1. CDR1 is MDHEN and CDR2 is SYDVKM in the germline V gene. J gave up 8 bases and V 5 bases, and 5 bases lay outside the gene matches. The CDR3 covers 12 residues. The CDR3 region has the DNA TGTGCCAGCAGTACCGGGACAGTGGGCTACACCTTC. Its protein is CASSTGTVGYTF.

This clone was counted between two and nine times. V and J are TRBV19 and TRBJ1-3; perhaps TRBD1 as D (6 bases). Looked up from germline, CDR1 is LNHDA and CDR2 is SQIVND (reference sequence). The CDR3 length is 17 residues. The V end was cut by 3 bases, the J end by 0 bases, with 15 bases between. CDR3: CASSIGGRGSSGNTIYF. In DNA form, the CDR3 reads TGTGCCAGTAGTATCGGTGGCAGGGGATCCTCTGGAAACACCATATATTTT.

About this clone: This specimen includes other DNA sequences encoding the same CDR3. CDR3 in amino acids: CASSQGTGVSYEQYF. The CDR3, as DNA: TGTGCCAGCAGCCAAGGAACAGGGGTCTCCTACGAGCAGTACTTC. The rearrangement uses TRBV11-2 and TRBJ2-7, with 7 bases aligning to TRBD1. V was pared by 5 bases and J by 0 bases, with 7 bases of the junction left unmatched. The CDR3 consists of 15 residues. CDR1 SGHAT and CDR2 FQNNGV come from the germline V gene.

V usage is TRBV27 and J usage is TRBJ2-5; D remains ambiguous. Looked up from germline, CDR1 is MNHEY and CDR2 is SMNVEV (reference sequence). This CDR3 comprises 14 residues. V was trimmed by 5 bases and J by 5 bases, leaving 15 bases between them. This CDR3 reads CASSAGYDGETQYF. The CDR3 DNA reads as TGTGCCAGCAGTGCCGGGTACGACGGGGAGACCCAGTACTTC.

This clone was counted at least ten times. This chain joins TRBV10-2 and TRBJ2-5; TRBD1 matches 11 bases. The CDR3 contains 14 residues. Germline lookup yields CDR1 WSHSY and CDR2 SAAADI. After removal of 10 bases from V and 3 bases from J, the junction contained 7 bases not matched to a gene. CDR3 sequence: CATRRDRGKETQYF. CDR3 in DNA: TGCGCCACCCGCCGGGACAGGGGGAAAGAGACCCAGTACTTC.

This clone turned up a few times. This rearrangement joins TRBV7-8 to TRBJ1-5; 8 bases map to TRBD1. The junction had 2 bases not matched to a gene; V was cut back by 1 base and J by 9 bases. Germline V gene sequence: CDR1 SGHVS, CDR2 FQNEAQ. This CDR3 region has 13 residues. The CDR3 DNA sequence: TGTGCCAGCAGCTTAGACAGGGGGGCGCCCCAGCATTTT. Translating it yields CASSLDRGAPQHF. Complete variable domain (other parts from reference TRBV7-8 and TRBJ1-5): GAGVSQSPRYKVAKRGQDVALRCDPISGHVSLFWYQQALGQGPEFLTYFQNEAQLDKSGLPSDRFFAERPEGSVSTLKIQRTQQEDSAVYLCASSLDRGAPQHFGDGTRLSIL.